The 27 T cell receptor beta chains below all came from one sample that was sequenced in a study of blood T cell repertoires in COVID-19. The protocol was immunoSEQ multiplex PCR, while the TCRdb copy is restricted to in-frame clones and leaves out a portion. The sample gives fewer than 300,000 clones, 80% to 95% of which show up once; 2.5% to 3% is in the top ten. The specimen sequenced was peripheral blood. Receptors were obtained from a person in their late teens or twenties with COVID-19, enrolled during active disease.

V gene TRBV10-3 combines with J gene TRBJ2-7, with 7 bases identical to TRBD1. The germline V gene has CDR1 ENHRY and CDR2 SYGVKD. The CDR3 is 14 residues long. The ends lost 5 bases at V and 2 bases at J; junction bases unmatched: 6. The CDR3 nucleotides read TGTGCCATCAGTCAGGGGACAGCGGCCTACGAGCAGTACTTC. The encoded protein is CAISQGTAAYEQYF.

This clone occurred once. This chain uses TRBV9 with TRBJ2-2; D perhaps matches TRBD2 (6 bases). Trimming pared 2 bases from V and 0 bases from J, leaving 11 bases between. Germline assignment: CDR1 SGDLS and CDR2 YYNGEE. The CDR3 is 16 amino acids. CDR3 residues: CASSVLAIANTGELFF. The CDR3 nucleotides read TGTGCCAGCAGCGTGCTAGCGATCGCGAACACCGGGGAGCTGTTTTTT.

The V and J genes are TRBV24-1 and TRBJ2-5, with D perhaps TRBD1 (6 bases). Germline V gives CDR1 KGHDR, CDR2 SFDVKD. The germline V and J ends were trimmed by 2 bases and 5 bases, with 11 bases remaining between them. This CDR3 is built from 14 residues. This chain's CDR3 is CATSDSQGRETQYF. The CDR3 DNA reads as TGTGCCACCAGTGATTCACAGGGTAGGGAGACCCAGTACTTC.

This clone was seen just once. This chain connects TRBV4-3 to TRBJ2-7; 10 bases line up with TRBD2. The junction had 8 bases not matched to a gene; V was cut back by 3 bases and J by 6 bases. This CDR3 comprises 15 residues. Germline CDR1 reads LGHNA; CDR2 reads YSLEER. In DNA, the CDR3 is TGCGCCAGCAGCCAGCTGGGACTAGCGATTAGCGAGCAGTACTTC. Residues: CASSQLGLAISEQYF.

V is TRBV30 and J is TRBJ1-3; the match to TRBD1 covers 7 bases. In germline, CDR1 is GTSNPN, CDR2 SVGIG (reference sequence). This CDR3 is 14 amino acids long. V trimming: 6 bases; J trimming: 2 bases; junction bases outside the gene matches: 7. CDR3 bases: TGTGCCTGTCACCCGACAGGGACTGGAAACACCATATATTTT. This gives the protein CACHPTGTGNTIYF.

The chain joins TRBV9 to TRBJ1-1; maybe TRBD1 (6 bases). CDR3 size: 14 residues. Germline values: CDR1 SGDLS, CDR2 YYNGEE. Trimming removed 4 bases at V and 2 bases at J, with 12 bases between. CDR3 amino acids: CASSKQGPNTEAFF. CDR3 DNA sequence: TGTGCCAGCAGCAAACAGGGACCAAACACTGAAGCTTTCTTT.

The rearrangement uses TRBV9 and TRBJ1-5, with no clear D. Germline CDR1 and CDR2: SGDLS and YYNGEE. Trimming pared 4 bases from V and 0 bases from J, leaving 5 bases between. This CDR3 comprises 13 residues. As DNA, the CDR3 is TGTGCCAGCAGCCCCAGTAGCAATCAGCCCCAGCATTTT. Translation: CASSPSSNQPQHF. Looking up the rest from reference TRBV9 and TRBJ1-5 gives the full variable domain: DSGVTQTPKHLITATGQRVTLRCSPRSGDLSVYWYQQSLDQGLQFLIQYYNGEERAKGNILERFSAQQFPDLHSELNLSSLELGDSALYFCASSPSSNQPQHFGDGTRLSIL.

This chain links TRBV29-1 with TRBJ1-1; D perhaps matches TRBD1 (5 bases). V was shortened by 4 bases and J by 1 base, with 13 bases between the two germline ends. This CDR3 has 14 amino acids. Germline V gene data show CDR1 as SQVTM and CDR2 as ANQGSEA. CDR3 loop: CSVGRTTQNTEAFF. The CDR3 DNA reads as TGCAGCGTTGGTCGGACAACTCAGAACACTGAAGCTTTCTTT.

The chain uses TRBV24-1 and TRBJ2-2; tentative D call: TRBD1 (6 bases). CDR3 length: 16 residues. Germline V gene lookup returns CDR1 KGHDR and CDR2 SFDVKD. V dropped 1 base and J dropped 7 bases, with 15 bases sitting between them. CDR3 in amino acids: CATSDFQPGDDGELFF. In nucleotides, the CDR3 is TGTGCCACCAGTGATTTTCAGCCAGGGGATGACGGGGAGCTGTTTTTT.

This chain links TRBV10-3 with TRBJ2-7; 10 bases line up with TRBD1. In germline, CDR1 is ENHRY, CDR2 SYGVKD. J gave up 5 bases and V 1 base, and 5 bases lay outside the gene matches. The CDR3 runs 15 residues. CDR3 sequence reads: CAISELGGQGDEQYF. The CDR3 DNA sequence: TGTGCCATCAGTGAGTTAGGCGGACAGGGGGACGAGCAGTACTTC.

The chain is built from TRBV6-5 and TRBJ2-4, with a possible D match to TRBD2 (5 bases). The germline gives CDR1 MNHEY, CDR2 SVGAGI. The CDR3 covers 14 residues. V lost 5 bases and J 3 bases, leaving 11 bases between the germline ends. The CDR3 DNA reads as TGTGCCAGCAGTACCGGGAAGAACAAAAACATTCAGTACTTC. Encoded protein: CASSTGKNKNIQYF.

V and J are TRBV10-3 and TRBJ2-5; 8 bases align to TRBD2. V was pared by 2 bases and J by 5 bases, with 10 bases of the junction left unmatched. There are 16 residues in the CDR3. In germline, CDR1 is ENHRY, CDR2 SYGVKD. The CDR3: CAISEPGGGDTETQYF. The CDR3 nucleotides are TGTGCCATCAGTGAGCCCGGGGGGGGCGACACCGAGACCCAGTACTTC.

The genes are TRBV3-1 (or the pseudogene TRBV3-2) and TRBJ1-2; 7 bases match TRBD1. CDR1 and CDR2 from the germline V gene are LGHDT and YNNKEL (reference sequence). The CDR3 is made up of 14 amino acids. V was pared by 1 base and J by 8 bases, with 7 bases of the junction left unmatched. CDR3 sequence: CASSQGQGTGGYTF. As DNA, the CDR3 is TGTGCCAGCAGCCAAGGACAGGGTACGGGAGGCTACACCTTC.

V and J are TRBV5-4 and TRBJ2-7; D is possibly TRBD2 (5 bases). The CDR3 covers 14 residues. The germline V gene encodes CDR1 SGHNT and CDR2 YYREEE (reference sequence). Trimming took 0 bases from V and 2 from J, leaving 9 bases between them. The CDR3 loop reads CASSLVREAYEQYF. The CDR3 DNA reads TGTGCCAGCAGCTTGGTTCGGGAAGCCTACGAGCAGTACTTC.

The V call is TRBV7-2, the J call TRBJ2-7; D remains unclear. The germline V gene has CDR1 SGHTA and CDR2 FQGNSA. The ends were cut back, 2 bases at V and 9 bases at J, with 14 bases in the middle. This CDR3 has 13 amino acids. CDR3 residues: CASSLSALGWQYF. In nucleotides, the CDR3 is TGTGCCAGCAGCTTATCGGCCCTAGGTTGGCAGTACTTC.

J is TRBJ1-4 and V is TRBV4-3; 11 nucleotides match TRBD1. The CDR3 is 21 residues long. The V and J ends lost 4 bases and 0 bases, in that order; junction bases with no gene match: 16. The germline V gene has CDR1 LGHNA and CDR2 YSLEER. CDR3 protein: CASSPGQGAFNLIPTNEKLFF. Written as DNA, the CDR3 is TGCGCCAGCAGCCCTGGACAGGGGGCCTTTAATCTTATCCCAACTAATGAAAAACTGTTTTTT.

The V call is TRBV5-6, the J call TRBJ2-3; TRBD2 aligns across 7 bases. The V gene's germline CDR1 is SGHDT and CDR2 YYEEEE. Unmatched junction bases numbered 20, after V lost 5 bases and J lost 5 bases. This CDR3 comprises 18 residues. Here the CDR3 reads CASSNSRWGRAMGDTQYF. In nucleotides, the CDR3 is TGTGCCAGCAGTAACTCTAGGTGGGGGAGGGCCATGGGAGATACGCAGTATTTT.

V is TRBV2 and J is TRBJ2-1; possibly TRBD2 for D (6 bases). CDR1 SNHLY and CDR2 FYNNEI come from the germline V gene. Trimming removed 6 bases from V and 0 bases from J, with 12 bases in between. CDR3 length: 15 residues. DNA for the CDR3: TGTGCCAGCAGGGAGGGACGGAACTCCTACAATGAGCAGTTCTTC. This codes for CASREGRNSYNEQFF. The full variable domain, with the rest looked up from reference TRBV2 and TRBJ2-1, is EPEVTQTPSHQVTQMGQEVILRCVPISNHLYFYWYRQILGQKVEFLVSFYNNEISEKSEIFDDQFSVERPDGSNFTLKIRSTKLEDSAMYFCASREGRNSYNEQFFGPGTRLTVL.

The rearrangement uses TRBV19 and TRBJ2-2; D ambiguous. Trimming pared 3 bases from V and 0 bases from J, leaving 8 bases between. The CDR3 loop spans 15 amino acids. The germline V gene has CDR1 LNHDA and CDR2 SQIVND (reference sequence). In DNA form, the CDR3 reads TGTGCCAGTAGTATTGGCGGTACGAACACCGGGGAGCTGTTTTTT. As protein: CASSIGGTNTGELFF. Filled out from reference TRBV19 and TRBJ2-2, the complete variable domain reads DGGITQSPKYLFRKEGQNVTLSCEQNLNHDAMYWYRQDPGQGLRLIYYSQIVNDFQKGDIAEGYSVSREKKESFPLTVTSAQKNPTAFYLCASSIGGTNTGELFFGEGSRLTVL.

The chain uses TRBV6-1 and TRBJ2-7; D gene uncertain. Germline loops: CDR1 MNHNS, CDR2 SASEGT. Trimming removed 3 bases from V and 5 bases from J, with 11 bases in between. The CDR3 totals 13 residues. The CDR3 sequence is CASSDPLGNEQYF. CDR3 sequence (DNA): TGTGCCAGCAGTGACCCCCTAGGAAACGAGCAGTACTTC.

This chain connects TRBV13 to TRBJ2-7, with D possibly TRBD2 on 5 matching bases. CDR1 is PRHDT and CDR2 is FYEKMQ in the germline V gene (reference sequence). Between the trimmed V and J ends, which lost 3 bases and 3 bases, there was a span of 12 bases. CDR3 length: 14 amino acids. CDR3 loop: CASSLGGSGYEQYF. CDR3 nucleotides: TGTGCCAGCAGCTTGGGTGGGAGTGGCTACGAGCAGTACTTC.

The genes are TRBV19 and TRBJ2-1; D call uncertain. With 7 bases removed from V and 0 bases from J, the gap between germline ends came to 7 bases. The germline CDR1 and CDR2 sequences are LNHDA and SQIVND (reference sequence). This CDR3 region has 13 residues. The CDR3 DNA reads TGTGCCAGTACGTGGAGCTCCTACAATGAGCAGTTCTTC. Amino acids: CASTWSSYNEQFF.

The CDR3 nucleotides read TGTGCCAGCAGCTTGACAACAGGTTTTGTCAAAAACATTCAGTACTTC. This sequence encodes CASSLTTGFVKNIQYF. This chain joins TRBV7-9 and TRBJ2-4, with TRBD1 as a possible D gene (5 bases). This CDR3 comprises 16 residues. The ends were cut back, 3 bases at V and 3 bases at J, with 15 bases in the middle. The germline V gene has CDR1 SEHNR and CDR2 FQNEAQ (reference sequence). Filled out from reference TRBV7-9 and TRBJ2-4, the complete variable domain reads DTGVSQNPRHKITKRGQNVTFRCDPISEHNRLYWYRQTLGQGPEFLTYFQNEAQLEKSRLLSDRFSAERPKGSFSTLEIQRTEQGDSAMYLCASSLTTGFVKNIQYFGAGTRLSVL.

The chain combines TRBV3-1 (or the pseudogene TRBV3-2) with TRBJ2-2; 9 bases agree with TRBD2. V dropped 7 bases and J dropped 2; count of bases not matched to a gene: 8. Germline CDR1 and CDR2: LGHDT and YNNKEL (reference sequence). The CDR3 consists of 16 residues. This CDR3 is CASTAGGRFNTGELFF. CDR3 bases: TGTGCCAGCACCGCGGGGGGGCGATTTAACACCGGGGAGCTGTTTTTT.

J is TRBJ2-7 and V is TRBV3-1 (or the pseudogene TRBV3-2); 7 bases are a match to TRBD2. The trim removed 4 bases at V and 3 bases at J, leaving 6 bases unmatched. CDR3 length: 14 amino acids. Germline assignment: CDR1 LGHDT and CDR2 YNNKEL (reference sequence). CDR3 coding DNA: TGTGCCAGCAGCCTTAGCGGGCTGATCTACGAGCAGTACTTC. It specifies CASSLSGLIYEQYF.

This rearrangement joins TRBV4-2 to TRBJ2-7, with 8 bases fitting TRBD2. Germline V gives CDR1 LGHNA, CDR2 YNFKEQ. V lost 0 bases and J lost 0; bases outside the gene matches: 4. The CDR3 is 16 amino acids. The CDR3 coding sequence is TGTGCCAGCAGCCAAGAAGGTAGCGGGGCCTCCTACGAGCAGTACTTC. It specifies CASSQEGSGASYEQYF.

This chain links TRBV18 with TRBJ1-2; 7 positions match TRBD1. The CDR3 runs to 14 residues. Germline V gives CDR1 KGHSH, CDR2 LQKENI. V gave up 3 bases and J gave up 8 bases; unmatched junction bases: 9. For the CDR3, the DNA is TGTGCCAGCTCACCGGTCTCCACAGGGGAAGGCTACACCTTC. Translated, it gives CASSPVSTGEGYTF. Variable domain in full (rest from reference TRBV18 and TRBJ1-2): NAGVMQNPRHLVRRRGQEARLRCSPMKGHSHVYWYRQLPEEGLKFMVYLQKENIIDESGMPKERFSAEFPKEGPSILRIQQVVRGDSAAYFCASSPVSTGEGYTFGSGTRLTVV.